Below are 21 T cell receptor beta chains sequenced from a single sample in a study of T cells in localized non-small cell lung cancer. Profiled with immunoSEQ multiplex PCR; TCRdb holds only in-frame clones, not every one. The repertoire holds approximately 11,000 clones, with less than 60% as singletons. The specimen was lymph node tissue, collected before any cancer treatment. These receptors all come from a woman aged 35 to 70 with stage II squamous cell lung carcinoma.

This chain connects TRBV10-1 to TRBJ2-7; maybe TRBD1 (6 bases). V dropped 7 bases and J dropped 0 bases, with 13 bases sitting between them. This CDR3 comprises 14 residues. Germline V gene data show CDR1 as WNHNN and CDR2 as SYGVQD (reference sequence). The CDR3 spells CASIPTGPSYEQYF. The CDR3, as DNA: TGCGCCAGCATTCCGACAGGACCCTCCTACGAGCAGTACTTC.

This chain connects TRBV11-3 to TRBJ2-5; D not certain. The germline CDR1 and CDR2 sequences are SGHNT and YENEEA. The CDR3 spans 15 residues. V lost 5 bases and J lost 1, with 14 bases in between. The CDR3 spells CASSPGPAPQETQYF. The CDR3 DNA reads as TGTGCCAGCAGCCCCGGACCCGCCCCCCAAGAGACCCAGTACTTC.

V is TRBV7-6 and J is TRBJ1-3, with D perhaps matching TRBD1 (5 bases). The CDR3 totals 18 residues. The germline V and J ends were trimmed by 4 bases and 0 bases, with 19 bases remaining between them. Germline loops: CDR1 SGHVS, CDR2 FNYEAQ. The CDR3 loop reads CASSYRLDPGGSGNTIYF. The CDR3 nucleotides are TGTGCCAGCAGCTATCGATTAGACCCGGGGGGCTCTGGAAACACCATATATTTT. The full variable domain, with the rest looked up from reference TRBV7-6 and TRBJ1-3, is GAGVSQSPRYKVTKRGQDVALRCDPISGHVSLYWYRQALGQGPEFLTYFNYEAQQDKSGLPNDRFSAERPEGSISTLTIQRTEQRDSAMYRCASSYRLDPGGSGNTIYFGEGSWLTVV.

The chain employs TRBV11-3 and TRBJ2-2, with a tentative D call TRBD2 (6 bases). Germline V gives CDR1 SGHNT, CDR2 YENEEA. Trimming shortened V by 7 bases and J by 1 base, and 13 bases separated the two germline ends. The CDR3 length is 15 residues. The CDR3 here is CASTPGRMNTGELFF. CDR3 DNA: TGTGCCAGCACCCCGGGGAGGATGAACACCGGGGAGCTGTTTTTT.

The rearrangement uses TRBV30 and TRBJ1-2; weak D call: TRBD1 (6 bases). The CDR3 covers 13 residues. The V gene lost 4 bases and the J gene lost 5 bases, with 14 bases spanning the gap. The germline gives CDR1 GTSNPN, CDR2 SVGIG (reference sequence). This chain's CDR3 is CAWTKDSRYGYTF. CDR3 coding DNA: TGTGCCTGGACCAAGGACAGCCGTTATGGCTACACCTTC.

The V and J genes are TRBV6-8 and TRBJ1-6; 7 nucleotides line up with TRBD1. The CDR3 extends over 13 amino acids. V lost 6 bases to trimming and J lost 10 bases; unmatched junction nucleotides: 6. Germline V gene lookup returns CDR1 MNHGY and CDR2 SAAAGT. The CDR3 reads CASSKTGDSPLHF. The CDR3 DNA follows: TGTGCCAGCAGCAAAACAGGGGACTCACCCCTCCACTTT.

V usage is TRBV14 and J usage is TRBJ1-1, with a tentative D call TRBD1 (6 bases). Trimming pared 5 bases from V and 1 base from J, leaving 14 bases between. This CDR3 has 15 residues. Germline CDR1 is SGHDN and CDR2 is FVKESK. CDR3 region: CASSVPGQRNTEAFF. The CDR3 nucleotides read TGTGCCAGCAGCGTGCCGGGACAAAGGAACACTGAAGCTTTCTTT.

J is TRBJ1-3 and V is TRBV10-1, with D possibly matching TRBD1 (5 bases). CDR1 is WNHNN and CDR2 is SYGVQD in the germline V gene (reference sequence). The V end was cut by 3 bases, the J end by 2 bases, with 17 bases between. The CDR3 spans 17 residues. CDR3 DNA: TGCGCCAGCAGTGATCCCCGATTAGGGGCGACTGGAAACACCATATATTTT. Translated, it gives CASSDPRLGATGNTIYF.

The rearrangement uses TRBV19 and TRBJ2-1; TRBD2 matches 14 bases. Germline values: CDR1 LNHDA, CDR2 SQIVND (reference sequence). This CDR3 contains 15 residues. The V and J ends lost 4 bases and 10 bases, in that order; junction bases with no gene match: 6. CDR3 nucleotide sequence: TGTGCCAGTAGTACGACTAGCGGGAGGGCCCGGGAGCAGTTCTTC. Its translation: CASSTTSGRAREQFF.

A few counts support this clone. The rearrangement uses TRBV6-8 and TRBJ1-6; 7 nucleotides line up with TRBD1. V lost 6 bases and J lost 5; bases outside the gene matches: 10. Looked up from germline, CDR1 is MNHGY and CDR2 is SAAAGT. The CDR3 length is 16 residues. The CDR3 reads CASSKGSGQDNSPLHF. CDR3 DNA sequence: TGTGCCAGCAGCAAGGGTAGCGGACAGGATAATTCACCCCTCCACTTT.

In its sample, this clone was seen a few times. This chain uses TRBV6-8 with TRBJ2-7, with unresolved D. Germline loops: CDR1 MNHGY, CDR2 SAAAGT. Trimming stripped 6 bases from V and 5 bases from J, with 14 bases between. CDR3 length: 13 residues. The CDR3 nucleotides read TGTGCCAGCAGGTACCCGAAGACCGACGAGCAGTACTTC. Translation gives CASRYPKTDEQYF.

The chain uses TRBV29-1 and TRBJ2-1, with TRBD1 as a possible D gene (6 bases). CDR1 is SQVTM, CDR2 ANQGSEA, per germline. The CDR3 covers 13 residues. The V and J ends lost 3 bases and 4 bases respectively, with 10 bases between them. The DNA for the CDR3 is TGCAGCGTTGAGGGGGCGGGTTACAATGAGCAGTTCTTC. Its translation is CSVEGAGYNEQFF.

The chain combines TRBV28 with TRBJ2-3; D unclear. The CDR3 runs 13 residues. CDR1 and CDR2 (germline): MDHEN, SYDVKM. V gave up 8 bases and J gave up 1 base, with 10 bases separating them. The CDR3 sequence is CASLWTGTDTQYF. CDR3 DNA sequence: TGTGCCAGCCTTTGGACGGGCACAGATACGCAGTATTTT.

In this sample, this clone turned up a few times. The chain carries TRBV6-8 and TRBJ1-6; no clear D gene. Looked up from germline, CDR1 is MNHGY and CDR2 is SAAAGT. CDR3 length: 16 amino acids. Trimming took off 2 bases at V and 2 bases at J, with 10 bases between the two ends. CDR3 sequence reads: CASSYGPGTYNSPLHF. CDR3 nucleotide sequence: TGTGCCAGCAGTTACGGCCCAGGAACCTATAATTCACCCCTCCACTTT.

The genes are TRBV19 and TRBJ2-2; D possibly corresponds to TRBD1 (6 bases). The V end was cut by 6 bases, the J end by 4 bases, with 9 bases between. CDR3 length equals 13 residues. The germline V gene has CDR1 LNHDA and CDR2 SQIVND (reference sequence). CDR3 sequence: CASSPGVTGELFF. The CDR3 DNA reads TGTGCCAGTAGCCCAGGGGTCACCGGGGAGCTGTTTTTT.

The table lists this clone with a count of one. This CDR3 is CASSEGDRPNSPLHF. The DNA for the CDR3 is TGCGCCAGCAGTGAAGGCGACAGGCCTAATTCACCCCTCCACTTT. The chain employs TRBV10-1 and TRBJ1-6; maybe TRBD1 (6 bases). The CDR3 consists of 15 residues. V was pared by 3 bases and J by 6 bases, with 12 bases between. Germline lookup yields CDR1 WNHNN and CDR2 SYGVQD (reference sequence).

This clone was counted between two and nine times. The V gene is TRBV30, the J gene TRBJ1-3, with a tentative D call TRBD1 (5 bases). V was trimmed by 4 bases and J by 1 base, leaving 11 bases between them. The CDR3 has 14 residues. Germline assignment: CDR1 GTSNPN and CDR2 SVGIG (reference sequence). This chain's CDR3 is CAWNRQPSGNTIYF. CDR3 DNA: TGTGCCTGGAATAGACAGCCTTCTGGAAACACCATATATTTT.

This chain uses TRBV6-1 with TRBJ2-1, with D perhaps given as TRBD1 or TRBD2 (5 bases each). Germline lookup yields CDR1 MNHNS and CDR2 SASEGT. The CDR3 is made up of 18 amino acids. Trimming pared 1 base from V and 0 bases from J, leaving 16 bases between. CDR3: CASSEGGYRWSSYNEQFF. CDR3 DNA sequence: TGTGCCAGCAGTGAAGGGGGGTATAGGTGGAGCTCCTACAATGAGCAGTTCTTC.

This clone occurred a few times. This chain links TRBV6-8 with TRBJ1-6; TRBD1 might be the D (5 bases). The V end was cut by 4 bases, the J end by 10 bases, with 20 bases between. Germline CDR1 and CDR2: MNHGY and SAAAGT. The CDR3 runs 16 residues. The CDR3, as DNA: TGTGCCAGCAGTTTTCTCCAGGGTCCGCGAGGGTCACCCCTCCACTTT. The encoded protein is CASSFLQGPRGSPLHF.

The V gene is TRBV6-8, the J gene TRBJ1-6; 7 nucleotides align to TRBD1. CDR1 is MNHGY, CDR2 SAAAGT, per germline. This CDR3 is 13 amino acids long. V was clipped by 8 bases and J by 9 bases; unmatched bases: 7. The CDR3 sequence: CASRDRLRSPLHF. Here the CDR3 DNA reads TGTGCCAGCCGGGACAGACTACGTTCACCCCTCCACTTT.

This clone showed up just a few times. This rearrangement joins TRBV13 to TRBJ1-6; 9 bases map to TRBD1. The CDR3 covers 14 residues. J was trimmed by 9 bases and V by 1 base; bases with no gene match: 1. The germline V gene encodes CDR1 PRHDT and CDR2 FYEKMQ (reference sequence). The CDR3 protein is CASSLDRGLSPLHF. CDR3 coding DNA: TGTGCCAGCAGCTTAGACAGGGGGCTTTCACCCCTCCACTTT. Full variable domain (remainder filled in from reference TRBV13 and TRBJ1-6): AAGVIQSPRHLIKEKRETATLKCYPIPRHDTVYWYQQGPGQDPQFLISFYEKMQSDKGSIPDRFSAQQFSDYHSELNMSSLELGDSALYFCASSLDRGLSPLHFGNGTRLTVT.